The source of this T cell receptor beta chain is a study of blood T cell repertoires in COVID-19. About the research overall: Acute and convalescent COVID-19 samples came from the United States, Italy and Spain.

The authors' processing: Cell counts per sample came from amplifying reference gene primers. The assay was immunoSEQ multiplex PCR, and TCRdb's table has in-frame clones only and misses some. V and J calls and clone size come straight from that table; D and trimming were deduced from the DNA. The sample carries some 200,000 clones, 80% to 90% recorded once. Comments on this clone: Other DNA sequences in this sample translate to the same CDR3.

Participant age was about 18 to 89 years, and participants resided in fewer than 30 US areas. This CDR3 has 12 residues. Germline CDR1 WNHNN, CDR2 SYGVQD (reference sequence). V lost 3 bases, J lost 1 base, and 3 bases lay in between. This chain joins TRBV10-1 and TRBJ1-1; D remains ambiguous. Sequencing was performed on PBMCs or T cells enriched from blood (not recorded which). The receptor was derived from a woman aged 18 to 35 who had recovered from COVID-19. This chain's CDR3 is CASSDQNTEAFF. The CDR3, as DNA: TGCGCCAGCAGTGACCAGAACACTGAAGCTTTCTTT.